This TCR beta chain was observed in a study of shared clonotypes between healthy human individuals. Study-wide results and limits: Having only a few donors restricted how much genetic and exposure-history diversity was captured. Specimens sampled were limited to blood, with tissue repertoires likely differing.

In the case of this clone: Antigen specificity is unknown.

CDR1 SGDLS and CDR2 YYNGEE come from the germline V gene. The CDR3 length is 15 residues. V was clipped by 0 bases and J by 1 base, with 10 bases between them. Each subset's genomic DNA was shared equally among a number of immunoSEQ plates. Assay used: immunoSEQ multiplex PCR; TCRdb lists only in-frame clones, some missing. The sample has approximately 1.5 million clones, 98% seen once; the top ten hold 0.4% to 0.55%. V gene TRBV9 combines with J gene TRBJ1-1, with unresolved D. The source of this sequence is a man aged 25-45 years in good health. The sample comprised naive CD4+ T cells sorted from blood. The sample's subset: CD45RA+ positively selected. CDR3 sequence (DNA): TGTGCCAGCAGCGTAGAGCCGAAAGGGAACACTGAAGCTTTCTTT. Its translation is CASSVEPKGNTEAFF.